What follows are 9 T cell receptor beta chains derived from one specimen sequenced in a study of Ad26.COV2.S vaccination and SARS-CoV-2 variants. Only in-frame clones appear in the TCRdb table, and some are missing; sequencing was by immunoSEQ multiplex PCR. In the table there are about 180,000 clones, around nine tenths of which are singletons. The sample was peripheral blood, taken after recovery from COVID-19. The source of these receptors is a human donor who had recovered from COVID-19.

The V gene is TRBV5-5, the J gene TRBJ2-4; 9 bases agree with TRBD1. The germline CDR1 and CDR2 sequences are SGHKS and YYEKEE (reference sequence). The trim removed 4 bases at V and 2 bases at J, leaving 13 bases unmatched. The CDR3 spans 18 residues. The CDR3 loop is CASSGRLLQGASKNIQYF. The CDR3 bases are TGTGCCAGCAGCGGAAGGCTACTACAGGGGGCGTCCAAAAACATTCAGTACTTC.

The V call is TRBV5-1, the J call TRBJ1-3; maybe TRBD1 (5 bases). Germline CDR1 is SGHRS and CDR2 is YFSETQ. This CDR3 is built from 14 residues. V was shortened by 0 bases and J by 5 bases, with 9 bases between the two germline ends. The CDR3 DNA is TGCGCCAGCAGCTTGGGGACATCAAGAAACACCATATATTTT. Protein product: CASSLGTSRNTIYF.

V gene TRBV7-9 combines with J gene TRBJ2-1; 9 nucleotides align to TRBD2. The length of the CDR3 is 15 residues. Germline V lookup: CDR1 SEHNR, CDR2 FQNEAQ (reference sequence). Losses at the gene ends were 5 bases for V and 0 bases for J; bases not matched to a gene: 2. CDR3 in DNA: TGTGCCAGCAGCCTTAGCGGGAGCTCCTACAATGAGCAGTTCTTC. Protein: CASSLSGSSYNEQFF.

The chain couples TRBV30 to TRBJ2-7; D tentatively reads TRBD1 or TRBD2 (5 bases each). This CDR3 is built from 13 residues. V lost 5 bases to trimming and J lost 6 bases, with 17 bases between them. Germline V lookup: CDR1 GTSNPN, CDR2 SVGIG (reference sequence). For the CDR3, the DNA is TGTGCCTGGGTTCGGCAGGGACGCCTCGAGCAGTACTTC. Its protein product is CAWVRQGRLEQYF.

The gene calls are TRBV10-2 and TRBJ2-7; 8 nucleotides line up with TRBD1. The CDR3 spans 15 residues. V was pared by 5 bases and J by 1 base, with 7 bases of the junction left unmatched. Per germline, CDR1 WSHSY and CDR2 SAAADI. The CDR3 sequence: CASSTPGQVSYEQYF. The CDR3 DNA is TGCGCCAGCAGTACACCGGGACAGGTATCCTACGAGCAGTACTTC.

The chain combines TRBV5-1 with TRBJ2-7; 7 bases match TRBD1. Trimming cost V 2 bases and J 3 bases; bases outside gene matches: 2. From germline, CDR1 is SGHRS and CDR2 YFSETQ. CDR3 length: 13 residues. This CDR3 reads CASSLQGYYEQYF. CDR3 DNA sequence: TGCGCCAGCAGCTTACAGGGGTACTACGAGCAGTACTTC.

The chain is built from TRBV10-3 and TRBJ1-4, with 7 bases lining up with TRBD1. This CDR3 is built from 14 residues. CDR1 ENHRY and CDR2 SYGVKD come from the germline V gene. J was trimmed by 4 bases and V by 6 bases; bases with no gene match: 5. CDR3 nucleotides: TGTGCCATCAGGTCCTCAGGGGGTAATGAAAAACTGTTTTTT. It yields the protein CAIRSSGGNEKLFF.

The rearrangement uses TRBV3-1 (or the pseudogene TRBV3-2) and TRBJ2-5; 8 bases map to TRBD2. Germline CDR1 is LGHDT and CDR2 is YNNKEL (reference sequence). The CDR3 has 14 amino acids. V dropped 4 bases and J dropped 4; count of bases not matched to a gene: 5. The CDR3 DNA follows: TGTGCCAGCAGCCGAGCGGGAGTCGGAGAGACCCAGTACTTC. Protein product: CASSRAGVGETQYF.

The chain links TRBV9 to TRBJ2-3, with D perhaps TRBD2 (5 bases). Germline V lookup: CDR1 SGDLS, CDR2 YYNGEE. Trimming cost V 3 bases and J 7 bases, with 18 bases left between them. There are 15 residues in the CDR3. The CDR3 bases are TGTGCCAGCAGCGGGTCCGGGCTCACGGGGAATACGCAGTATTTT. Protein sequence: CASSGSGLTGNTQYF.